This T cell receptor beta chain is from a study of blood T cell repertoires in COVID-19. Study details: Sources were T cells, B-cell-depleted T cells, or PBMCs; the material itself was cDNA or gDNA.

TCRdb's table, derived via immunoSEQ multiplex PCR, lists solely in-frame clones and lacks some. This sample has 150,000 to 200,000 clones, with 83% found just once. V lost 1 base to trimming and J lost 0 bases, with 13 bases between them. The CDR3 consists of 16 residues. The V gene's germline CDR1 is MGHRA and CDR2 YSYEKL. The receptor comes from a middle-aged woman with acute or convalescent COVID-19. The gene calls are TRBV4-1 and TRBJ2-7, with D perhaps matching TRBD2 (6 bases). Sequences were obtained from peripheral blood. In nucleotides, the CDR3 is TGCGCCAGCAGCCAAGTGAATAGCGGCCTCTCCTACGAGCAGTACTTC. Protein: CASSQVNSGLSYEQYF.